Below are 18 T cell receptor beta chains sequenced from a single sample in a study of blood T cells in healthy people across ages. A second about 7 to 11 cycle PCR used barcoded and J-beta primers. TCRdb processed the 5' RACE reads anew with MiXCR; each CDR3 protein has one entry. The sample records 550,000 to 800,000 distinct CDR3 sequences, under 25% being singletons. The specimen was blood. These receptors were obtained from a man aged 65 to 79 in good health.

This clonotype came up a few times. V is TRBV20-1 and J is TRBJ2-5, with D perhaps matching TRBD2 (7 bases). Looked up from germline, CDR1 is DFQATT and CDR2 is SNEGSKA (reference sequence). There are 15 residues in the CDR3. Between the trimmed V and J ends, which lost 0 bases and 5 bases, there was a span of 16 bases. The CDR3 DNA reads as TGCAGTGCTAGAGATCTCGGGGGGCTCTGGGAGACCCAGTACTTC. Protein product: CSARDLGGLWETQYF.

This clonotype occurred once. The J gene is TRBJ1-2, the V gene TRBV28; D gene uncertain. V was pared by 2 bases and J by 7 bases, with 14 bases between. Germline V CDR1 and CDR2: MDHEN, SYDVKM. This CDR3 contains 14 residues. The CDR3 loop is CASSLDAGIGGYTF. In DNA, the CDR3 is TGTGCCAGCAGTTTAGATGCGGGGATCGGTGGCTACACCTTC.

This clonotype occurred a few times. The chain carries TRBV7-9 and TRBJ2-7; possibly TRBD2 for D (5 bases). CDR1 and CDR2 (germline): SEHNR, FQNEAQ (reference sequence). The length of the CDR3 is 13 residues. Trimming shortened V by 0 bases and J by 5 bases, and 8 bases separated the two germline ends. This CDR3 reads CASSLAGANEQYF. The CDR3 DNA is TGTGCCAGCAGCTTAGCGGGAGCCAACGAGCAGTACTTC.

The chain employs TRBV7-9 and TRBJ2-1; TRBD1 aligns across 7 bases. J lost 8 bases, V lost 5 bases, and 12 bases had no gene match. Per germline, CDR1 SEHNR and CDR2 FQNEAQ (reference sequence). The CDR3 totals 15 residues. CDR3 region: CASSGRRQGTDEQFF. CDR3 coding DNA: TGTGCCAGCAGCGGCCGGAGACAGGGAACCGATGAGCAGTTCTTC. Filled out from reference TRBV7-9 and TRBJ2-1, the complete variable domain reads DTGVSQNPRHKITKRGQNVTFRCDPISEHNRLYWYRQTLGQGPEFLTYFQNEAQLEKSRLLSDRFSAERPKGSFSTLEIQRTEQGDSAMYLCASSGRRQGTDEQFFGPGTRLTVL.

This clonotype was seen only a few times. The rearrangement joins TRBV27 to TRBJ2-7; 8 positions match TRBD1. Germline CDR1 MNHEY, CDR2 SMNVEV (reference sequence). The CDR3 totals 16 residues. V was clipped by 10 bases and J by 6 bases; unmatched bases: 20. The CDR3 DNA follows: TGTGCCACCCTAATAGACCGGGACAGGCCCTTCACCGAGCAGTACTTC. Protein product: CATLIDRDRPFTEQYF.

This clonotype was observed a handful of times. V gene TRBV12-3 or TRBV12-4 combines with J gene TRBJ2-3; TRBD2 agrees at 7 bases. V trimming: 2 bases; J trimming: 0 bases; junction bases outside the gene matches: 2. The CDR3 is 15 amino acids. The CDR3 coding sequence is TGTGCCAGCAGTTTAAGCGGGGATAGCACAGATACGCAGTATTTT. It specifies CASSLSGDSTDTQYF.

V is TRBV12-3 or TRBV12-4 and J is TRBJ1-4; 8 bases match TRBD1. This CDR3 has 15 amino acids. V shed 6 bases, J shed 7 bases, and the junction held 10 bases outside the gene matches. CDR3 coding DNA: TGTGCCAGCAGCCTCAGCAGGGGGCGCGGTGAAAAACTGTTTTTT. Translating gives CASSLSRGRGEKLFF.

A few counts support this clonotype. The chain carries TRBV7-2 and TRBJ1-2; 8 bases match TRBD1. Germline CDR1 is SGHTA and CDR2 is FQGNSA. V lost 5 bases and J lost 8; bases outside the gene matches: 16. This CDR3 contains 16 residues. The CDR3 bases are TGTGCCAGCAGCCTAGGTCCGGGACAGGAGTTCAACGGCTACACCTTC. The encoded protein is CASSLGPGQEFNGYTF.

The CDR3 DNA follows: TGTGCCAGCAGCTTAGCGTACCGACAGGCCTTAACCGGGGAGCTGTTTTTT. Protein sequence: CASSLAYRQALTGELFF. The chain has TRBV7-6 and TRBJ2-2; D is perhaps TRBD1 (6 bases). The germline V and J ends were trimmed by 0 bases and 5 bases, with 16 bases remaining between them. The CDR3 sequence is 17 residues long. CDR1 is SGHVS and CDR2 is FNYEAQ in the germline V gene.

The J gene is TRBJ2-2, the V gene TRBV6-2 or TRBV6-3, with D possibly matching TRBD1 (5 bases). Deletions cut 5 bases from V and 3 bases from J, with 10 bases between. This CDR3 contains 14 residues. Germline V lookup: CDR1 MNHEY, CDR2 SVGEGT. The CDR3 DNA sequence: TGTGCCAGCAGTCGGACACGGGACACCGGGGAGCTGTTTTTT. Its translation is CASSRTRDTGELFF.

V usage is TRBV5-5 and J usage is TRBJ2-1; the match to TRBD2 covers 7 bases. The CDR3 runs 15 residues. The germline CDR1 and CDR2 sequences are SGHKS and YYEKEE (reference sequence). J gave up 5 bases and V 0 bases, and 5 bases lay outside the gene matches. The CDR3: CASSLGAGIDNEQFF. The DNA of the CDR3 is TGTGCCAGCAGCTTGGGAGCGGGGATAGACAATGAGCAGTTCTTC.

The chain uses TRBV28 and TRBJ2-1; D is possibly TRBD2 (7 bases). The CDR3 length is 17 residues. Germline CDR1 and CDR2: MDHEN and SYDVKM. V was pared by 6 bases and J by 0 bases, with 18 bases between. The CDR3 sequence is CASSGAGGGSSYNEQFF. The CDR3 region has the DNA TGTGCCAGCAGCGGTGCCGGGGGCGGGAGCTCCTACAATGAGCAGTTCTTC.

The J gene is TRBJ2-6, the V gene TRBV28; 7 positions agree with TRBD1. Germline V gives CDR1 MDHEN, CDR2 SYDVKM. J was trimmed by 5 bases and V by 4 bases; bases with no gene match: 5. The CDR3 length is 15 residues. CDR3 residues: CASSSGQMRANVLTF. The CDR3 DNA reads as TGTGCCAGCAGTTCGGGACAGATGAGGGCCAACGTCCTGACTTTC.

This clonotype was seen many times. V is TRBV20-1 and J is TRBJ1-4, with D perhaps TRBD1 (6 bases). V was pared by 4 bases and J by 14 bases, with 11 bases between. Germline V CDR1 and CDR2: DFQATT, SNEGSKA (reference sequence). CDR3 length equals 10 residues. CDR3 amino acids: CSAKGVGLFF. CDR3 nucleotide sequence: TGCAGTGCTAAGGGGGTGGGGCTGTTTTTT.

The chain couples TRBV5-1 to TRBJ1-6; 9 positions agree with TRBD1. CDR1 is SGHRS and CDR2 is YFSETQ in the germline V gene. V trimming: 5 bases; J trimming: 8 bases; junction bases outside the gene matches: 5. This CDR3 comprises 14 residues. The CDR3 protein is CASRPRDRDSPLHF. The DNA of the CDR3 is TGCGCCAGCAGGCCTCGGGACAGGGATTCACCCCTCCACTTT.

This clonotype was counted between two and nine times. The J gene is TRBJ2-7, the V gene TRBV7-2; 7 bases agree with TRBD1. The ends lost 0 bases at V and 2 bases at J; junction bases unmatched: 4. Germline loops: CDR1 SGHTA, CDR2 FQGNSA. CDR3 length equals 15 residues. The CDR3 DNA reads TGTGCCAGCAGCTTAGCGAACAGGGGACCCTACGAGCAGTACTTC. Translation gives CASSLANRGPYEQYF. The whole variable domain, remainder taken from reference TRBV7-2 and TRBJ2-7, is GAGVSQSPSNKVTEKGKDVELRCDPISGHTALYWYRQSLGQGLEFLIYFQGNSAPDKSGLPSDRFSAERTGGSVSTLTIQRTQQEDSAVYLCASSLANRGPYEQYFGPGTRLTVT.

The chain couples TRBV12-3 or TRBV12-4 to TRBJ1-5; D might be TRBD1 (6 bases). This CDR3 is built from 15 residues. Trimming cost V 2 bases and J 4 bases, with 12 bases left between them. The CDR3 DNA follows: TGTGCCAGCAGTTTAACCAGCCAGGGGAATCAGCCCCAGCATTTT. Translated, it gives CASSLTSQGNQPQHF.

This chain connects TRBV20-1 to TRBJ2-5; 12 bases are a match to TRBD2. Germline-derived CDR1 and CDR2 are DFQATT and SNEGSKA (reference sequence). CDR3 length: 15 amino acids. The J segment lost 1 base and the V segment lost 2 bases, leaving 2 bases of the junction unmatched. CDR3 in DNA: TGCAGTGCTAGATCTAGCGGGAGGGCCCAAGAGACCCAGTACTTC. Protein sequence: CSARSSGRAQETQYF.